This T cell receptor (beta chain) was observed in a study of identical twins. On this clonotype itself: Its target is not known.

Overall study results and limits: With abundant cord blood beta clonotypes, insertions were fewer; memory repertoires showed no such pattern. Beta out-of-frame sequences showed weaker excess twin sharing. Models underpredicted monozygotic twin sharing of out-of-frame TCR alpha.

V dropped 4 bases and J dropped 2; count of bases not matched to a gene: 6. The CDR3 runs 16 residues. Germline CDR1 is SGDLS and CDR2 is YYNGEE. Unique molecular identifiers were present on cDNA, and template switching added a universal primer site. TCRdb fed the 5' RACE reads into MiXCR, producing one record per CDR3 protein. The sample carries hundreds of thousands of distinct CDR3 sequences, under 9% recorded once. Separately, the same data were catalogued under a study of yellow fever vaccine responses in identical twins.

This chain connects TRBV9 to TRBJ2-3, with 11 bases that match TRBD2. Input material: PBMCs. The origin of this receptor is a woman aged 18-29 years in good health. CDR3 protein: CASSLIAGGITDTQYF. CDR3 DNA: TGTGCCAGCAGCCTGATAGCGGGGGGGATCACAGATACGCAGTATTTT.